Presented here are 23 T cell receptor beta chains from one specimen sequenced in a study of regulatory dendritic cells for organ transplantation. The protocol was immunoSEQ multiplex PCR, while the TCRdb copy is restricted to in-frame clones and leaves out a portion. The repertoire holds about 10,000 clones, with approximately 70% as singletons. Material: memory CD8+ T cells from blood. Indicated subset: CD45RO+ memory T cells. Receptor source: a human donor in good health.

This chain uses TRBV11-2 with TRBJ2-7; tentative D call: TRBD1 (5 bases). V was pared by 4 bases and J by 7 bases, with 17 bases between. Germline V gene lookup returns CDR1 SGHAT and CDR2 FQNNGV. This CDR3 has 14 amino acids. CDR3 sequence reads: CASSYLGVVKEQYF. CDR3 nucleotides: TGTGCCAGCAGCTATCTAGGGGTAGTTAAAGAGCAGTACTTC.

The chain recombines TRBV6-6 with TRBJ1-5, with a possible D match to TRBD1 (5 bases). Germline lookup yields CDR1 MNHNY and CDR2 SVGAGI (reference sequence). This CDR3 has 14 amino acids. V lost 4 bases and J lost 3, with 10 bases in between. The CDR3 spells CASSSRGYNQPQHF. CDR3 coding DNA: TGTGCCAGCAGTTCGAGGGGATACAATCAGCCCCAGCATTTT.

The chain employs TRBV7-6 and TRBJ2-1; the match to TRBD2 covers 7 bases. There are 15 residues in the CDR3. Germline-derived CDR1 and CDR2 are SGHVS and FNYEAQ. The V segment lost 4 bases and the J segment 7 bases; nucleotides outside the gene matches: 10. In DNA, the CDR3 is TGTGCCAGCAGCTCTCGGAGGGGAGGGGCGAATGAGCAGTTCTTC. Translated: CASSSRRGGANEQFF.

V gene TRBV4-2 combines with J gene TRBJ1-1; no definite D call. Germline CDR1 reads LGHNA; CDR2 reads YNFKEQ. CDR3 length: 14 amino acids. V was cut by 5 bases and J by 2 bases, with 12 bases left in between. The CDR3: CASSSETPNTEAFF. DNA of the CDR3: TGTGCCAGCAGCTCCGAGACCCCAAACACTGAAGCTTTCTTT.

This clone was seen just once. V and J are TRBV30 and TRBJ2-7; the D gene is possibly TRBD1 (5 bases). CDR3 length: 11 amino acids. In germline, CDR1 is GTSNPN, CDR2 SVGIG (reference sequence). V lost 2 bases to trimming and J lost 4 bases, with 6 bases between them. The CDR3 here is CAWSPGYEQYF. The DNA for the CDR3 is TGTGCCTGGAGTCCAGGGTACGAGCAGTACTTC.

The chain employs TRBV6-6 and TRBJ1-1, with a weak D call TRBD1 (5 bases). The V end lost 6 bases, the J end lost 5 bases, and 16 bases lay between the germline ends. Germline V gene sequence: CDR1 MNHNY, CDR2 SVGAGI (reference sequence). CDR3 length: 14 residues. CDR3 sequence (DNA): TGTGCCAGCAGCGACGGAGGGGTCCCTACTGAAGCTTTCTTT. Residues: CASSDGGVPTEAFF.

The chain employs TRBV28 and TRBJ2-7; perhaps TRBD1 as D (5 bases). CDR3 length equals 14 residues. Germline V CDR1 and CDR2: MDHEN, SYDVKM. V lost 6 bases and J 3 bases, leaving 15 bases between the germline ends. In DNA, the CDR3 is TGTGCCAGCAGGCTTCCCCAGGGTAGCTACGAGCAGTACTTC. Translation: CASRLPQGSYEQYF.

The rearrangement joins TRBV19 to TRBJ2-1; 8 bases match TRBD2. The CDR3 contains 15 residues. From germline, CDR1 is LNHDA and CDR2 SQIVND (reference sequence). V lost 7 bases and J lost 6; bases outside the gene matches: 11. The CDR3 loop is CASTPGTSYSNEQFF. The CDR3 DNA reads as TGTGCCAGTACTCCCGGGACTAGTTACTCCAATGAGCAGTTCTTC.

V gene TRBV27 combines with J gene TRBJ2-2, with D uncertain. The germline CDR1 and CDR2 sequences are MNHEY and SMNVEV (reference sequence). The V end lost 8 bases, the J end lost 6 bases, and 19 bases lay between the germline ends. The CDR3 totals 15 residues. The CDR3: CASGNYPVGAGELFF. The CDR3 DNA reads as TGTGCCAGCGGCAATTACCCGGTTGGGGCCGGGGAGCTGTTTTTT.

The gene calls are TRBV4-1 and TRBJ2-1, with 10 bases identical to TRBD1. The V and J ends lost 4 bases and 3 bases, in that order; junction bases with no gene match: 3. The germline V gene has CDR1 MGHRA and CDR2 YSYEKL. The CDR3 sequence is 15 residues long. CDR3 residues: CASSPGTGVYNEQFF. In DNA, the CDR3 is TGCGCCAGCAGCCCCGGGACAGGGGTCTACAATGAGCAGTTCTTC.

The chain is built from TRBV6-5 and TRBJ2-1; 12 nucleotides line up with TRBD2. In germline, CDR1 is MNHEY, CDR2 SVGAGI. This CDR3 region has 15 residues. Losses at the gene ends were 5 bases for V and 4 bases for J; bases not matched to a gene: 3. In nucleotides, the CDR3 is TGTGCCAGCAGTCCTGGGACTAGCGGGTACAATGAGCAGTTCTTC. Translation: CASSPGTSGYNEQFF.

The chain employs TRBV30 and TRBJ2-1; D is ambiguous. CDR1 is GTSNPN, CDR2 SVGIG, per germline (reference sequence). V was cut by 0 bases and J by 9 bases, with 6 bases left in between. This CDR3 region has 11 residues. In nucleotides, the CDR3 is TGTGCCTGGAGTGTATCTGGTGAGCAGTTCTTC. It is translated as CAWSVSGEQFF. Full variable domain (rest looked up from reference TRBV30 and TRBJ2-1): SQTIHQWPATLVQPVGSPLSLECTVEGTSNPNLYWYRQAAGRGLQLLFYSVGIGQISSEVPQNLSASRPQDRQFILSSKKLLLSDSGFYLCAWSVSGEQFFGPGTRLTVL.

This chain links TRBV4-3 with TRBJ2-3, with TRBD1 matching over 8 bases. Germline values: CDR1 LGHNA, CDR2 YSLEER. The V gene end was trimmed by 0 bases and the J gene end by 0 bases; junction bases not matched to a gene: 5. The CDR3 consists of 17 residues. CDR3 bases: TGCGCCAGCAGCCAAGATGACAGGGGACAAAGCACAGATACGCAGTATTTT. Translated, it gives CASSQDDRGQSTDTQYF.

The genes are TRBV2 and TRBJ2-5, with a tentative D call TRBD2 (6 bases). The J call could be wrong; TRBJ2-7 is a better fit for the DNA end. CDR1 is SNHLY, CDR2 FYNNEI, per germline. CDR3 length equals 13 residues. The CDR3 DNA reads TGTGCCAGCGAGGACTACAACCTCTCCGAGCAGTACTTC. Its protein is CASEDYNLSEQYF.

Only one count was recorded for this clone. The chain has TRBV27 and TRBJ2-3; TRBD2 is a possible D gene (6 bases). CDR1 and CDR2 from the germline V gene are MNHEY and SMNVEV (reference sequence). Trimming left V 5 bases short and J 8 bases short, with 26 bases between. There are 17 residues in the CDR3. The chain's CDR3 is CASSPFGGALFTGTQYF. The CDR3 nucleotides read TGTGCCAGCAGTCCATTCGGAGGGGCCCTTTTTACGGGTACGCAGTATTTT.

V is TRBV15 and J is TRBJ1-1; 7 bases are a match to TRBD1. Germline V lookup: CDR1 LNHNV, CDR2 YYDKDF (reference sequence). The CDR3 spans 15 residues. The J segment lost 4 bases and the V segment lost 5 bases, leaving 10 bases of the junction unmatched. The CDR3 nucleotides are TGTGCCACCAGCTTAGACAGGGAAGTGGGCACTGAAGCTTTCTTT. It yields the protein CATSLDREVGTEAFF.

This clone was detected a few times. The rearrangement uses TRBV4-1 and TRBJ1-3; D remains ambiguous. From germline, CDR1 is MGHRA and CDR2 YSYEKL. The CDR3 has 16 amino acids. V was trimmed by 3 bases and J by 0 bases, leaving 12 bases between them. CDR3 DNA sequence: TGCGCCAGCAGCCATTATACTGGGAACTCTGGAAACACCATATATTTT. It encodes CASSHYTGNSGNTIYF.

This clone has only one observation. This chain links TRBV7-3 with TRBJ2-1, with a tentative D call TRBD2 (6 bases). The CDR3 covers 15 residues. Deletions cut 1 base from V and 4 bases from J, with 11 bases between. Germline V gene lookup returns CDR1 SGHTA and CDR2 FQGTGA. DNA of the CDR3: TGTGCCAGCAGCTTAAGTCCGGGGGAATACAATGAGCAGTTCTTC. Its translation is CASSLSPGEYNEQFF.

The rearrangement links TRBV4-2 to TRBJ2-7, with 7 positions matching TRBD2. Germline CDR1 LGHNA, CDR2 YNFKEQ. The CDR3 runs to 16 residues. The V segment lost 1 base and the J segment 1 base; nucleotides outside the gene matches: 7. CDR3 sequence: CASSQALADQSYEQYF. The CDR3 nucleotides are TGTGCCAGCAGCCAAGCTCTAGCGGACCAATCCTACGAGCAGTACTTC.

The rearrangement joins TRBV7-3 to TRBJ2-1; D may correspond to TRBD1 or TRBD2 (5 bases each). CDR1 and CDR2 from the germline V gene are SGHTA and FQGTGA. Trimming shortened V by 1 base and J by 3 bases, and 19 bases separated the two germline ends. The CDR3 loop spans 18 amino acids. CDR3 sequence: CASSLRGTSPFDYNEQFF. CDR3 sequence (DNA): TGTGCCAGCAGCTTAAGAGGGACCTCCCCGTTTGACTACAATGAGCAGTTCTTC.

This clone occurred once. The CDR3 protein is CASEAVGGANTEAFF. CDR3 coding DNA: TGTGCCAGCGAAGCAGTAGGCGGCGCGAACACTGAAGCTTTCTTT. The rearrangement joins TRBV10-3 to TRBJ1-1; D is uncertain. Germline CDR1 ENHRY, CDR2 SYGVKD. The CDR3 covers 15 residues. V gave up 10 bases and J gave up 1 base, with 19 bases separating them.

V and J are TRBV6-5 and TRBJ1-2; tentatively, D is TRBD1 (5 bases). Germline V gene lookup returns CDR1 MNHEY and CDR2 SVGAGI. This CDR3 contains 11 residues. V lost 8 bases to trimming and J lost 8 bases, with 12 bases between them. Here the CDR3 reads CASEVGGGYTF. CDR3 in DNA: TGTGCCAGCGAGGTTGGGGGGGGCTACACCTTC.

The chain joins TRBV7-6 to TRBJ2-3; no clear D. V shed 8 bases and J shed 2 bases, with 14 bases lying between them. Germline assignment: CDR1 SGHVS and CDR2 FNYEAQ. CDR3 length: 14 residues. The CDR3 DNA sequence: TGTGCCAGCTCAAGTGACGGTTTCACAGATACGCAGTATTTT. Protein sequence: CASSSDGFTDTQYF.